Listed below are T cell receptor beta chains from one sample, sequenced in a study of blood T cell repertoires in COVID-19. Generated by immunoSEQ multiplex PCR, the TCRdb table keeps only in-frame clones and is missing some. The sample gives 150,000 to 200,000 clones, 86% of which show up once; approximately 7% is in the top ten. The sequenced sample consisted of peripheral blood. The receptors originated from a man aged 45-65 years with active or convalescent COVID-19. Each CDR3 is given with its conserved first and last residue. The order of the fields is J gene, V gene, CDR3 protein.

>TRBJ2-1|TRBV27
CASSSTSGINEQFF
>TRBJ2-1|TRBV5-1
CASSFRGGFDEQFF
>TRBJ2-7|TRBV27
CASRGSGRGYEQYF
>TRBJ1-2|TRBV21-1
CAIRTGLLYGYTF
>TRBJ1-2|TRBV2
CASSRDRDGYTF
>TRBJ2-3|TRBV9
CASSVFGTRENTQYF
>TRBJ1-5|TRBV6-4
CASRIRVGPQHF
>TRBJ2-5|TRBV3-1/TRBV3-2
CASSLARETQYF
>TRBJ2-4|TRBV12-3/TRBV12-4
CASSSADRNIQYF
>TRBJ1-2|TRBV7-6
CASSLEGFRVGYTF
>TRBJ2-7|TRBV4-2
CASSQQNPGLEQYF
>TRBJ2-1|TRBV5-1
CASSLDGGQLHEQFF
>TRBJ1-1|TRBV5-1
CASSLPTGGNTEAFF
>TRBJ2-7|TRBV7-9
CASSLRHNSYEQYF
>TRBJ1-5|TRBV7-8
CASSLFDRELYQPQHF
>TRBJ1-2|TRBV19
CASTKDIYGYTF
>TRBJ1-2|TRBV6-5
CAISRGLGTGYTF
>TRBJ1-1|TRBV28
CASPPAGRGNTEAFF
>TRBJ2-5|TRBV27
CASSFFQGFGETQYF
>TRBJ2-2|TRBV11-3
CASSLLGWREGRTGELFF
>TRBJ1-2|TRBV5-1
CASSLTFNGYTF
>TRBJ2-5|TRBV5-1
CASSHFSGTDQETQYF
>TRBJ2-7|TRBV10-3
CAISEPGTGLSEQYF
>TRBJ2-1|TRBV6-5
CASSYSGGAENEQFF
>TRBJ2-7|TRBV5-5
CASSRDWGLYEQYF
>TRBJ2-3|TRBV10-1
CASIRLAGDTQYF